The 14 T cell receptor beta chains below come from one sample, sequenced in a study of CD8+ T cells in alopecia areata. Extraction and reverse transcription of RNA yielded cDNA as the sequencing template. Clones were read by immunoSEQ multiplex PCR, and TCRdb kept only the in-frame ones, dropping some. The sample records around 190,000 clones, around three fifths being singletons. The treatment here: oral pan-JAK inhibitor, 5-10 mg twice daily. The sample here was CD4+ T cells sorted from blood, taken at week 4, from a patient treated with tofacitinib. These receptors came from a human donor with alopecia areata.

V gene TRBV7-9 combines with J gene TRBJ1-1; weak D call: TRBD1 (6 bases). There are 14 residues in the CDR3. Germline V gives CDR1 SEHNR, CDR2 FQNEAQ (reference sequence). V lost 4 bases, J lost 5 bases, and 14 bases lay in between. DNA of the CDR3: TGTGCCAGCAGCTCGCAGGGGCTCGGGACTGAAGCTTTCTTT. It translates to CASSSQGLGTEAFF. Filled out from reference TRBV7-9 and TRBJ1-1, the complete variable domain reads DTGVSQNPRHKITKRGQNVTFRCDPISEHNRLYWYRQTLGQGPEFLTYFQNEAQLEKSRLLSDRFSAERPKGSFSTLEIQRTEQGDSAMYLCASSSQGLGTEAFFGQGTRLTVV.

The chain is built from TRBV2 and TRBJ2-7; 10 nucleotides agree with TRBD1. V lost 8 bases, J lost 7 bases, and 5 bases stayed unmatched. CDR3 length: 12 residues. CDR1 is SNHLY, CDR2 FYNNEI, per germline. The CDR3 DNA follows: TGTGCCAGCTCCGGGACAGGGGAGGAGCAGTACTTC. Its protein is CASSGTGEEQYF.

This sequence joins TRBV4-3 and TRBJ2-7, with 11 bases aligning to TRBD1. The CDR3 is 15 residues long. The germline CDR1 and CDR2 sequences are LGHNA and YSLEER. V was pared by 3 bases and J by 9 bases, with 10 bases of the junction left unmatched. CDR3 DNA sequence: TGCGCCAGCAGCCAGTCTACCGGGACAGGGGGTGGGCAGTACTTC. It yields the protein CASSQSTGTGGGQYF.

The rearrangement joins TRBV19 to TRBJ2-5; 7 positions match TRBD1. The length of the CDR3 is 15 residues. CDR1 and CDR2 (germline): LNHDA, SQIVND (reference sequence). The J segment lost 1 base and the V segment lost 3 bases, leaving 5 bases of the junction unmatched. The CDR3 here is CASSIMQGVQETQYF. In DNA, the CDR3 is TGTGCCAGTAGTATTATGCAGGGGGTCCAAGAGACCCAGTACTTC.

The rearrangement joins TRBV5-6 to TRBJ2-1, with TRBD2 matching 7 bases. CDR1 and CDR2 (germline): SGHDT, YYEEEE. The CDR3 contains 18 residues. With 0 bases clipped from V and 1 base from J, the junction kept 10 bases outside the gene matches. The CDR3 nucleotides are TGTGCCAGCAGCTTGGTAGGGGAGGGCAGGGTGTCCTACAATGAGCAGTTCTTC. This encodes CASSLVGEGRVSYNEQFF. Drawing the rest from reference TRBV5-6 and TRBJ2-1, the complete variable domain is DAGVTQSPTHLIKTRGQQVTLRCSPKSGHDTVSWYQQALGQGPQFIFQYYEEEERQRGNFPDRFSGHQFPNYSSELNVNALLLGDSALYLCASSLVGEGRVSYNEQFFGPGTRLTVL.

For this clone: Other DNA sequences of this sample code for an identical CDR3. V usage is TRBV18 and J usage is TRBJ1-2; D remains ambiguous. Germline V gene lookup returns CDR1 KGHSH and CDR2 LQKENI. Trimming took 3 bases from V and 3 from J, leaving 8 bases between them. This CDR3 is 13 amino acids long. The CDR3 DNA reads TGTGCCAGCTCACCGTCCGAGGACTATGGCTACACCTTC. Its protein is CASSPSEDYGYTF.

This sequence joins TRBV6-5 and TRBJ2-2; maybe TRBD2 (6 bases). The CDR3 has 14 residues. Germline V lookup: CDR1 MNHEY, CDR2 SVGAGI. The V end was cut by 10 bases, the J end by 0 bases, with 12 bases between. CDR3 sequence: CATVGTSNTGELFF. CDR3 in DNA: TGTGCCACCGTCGGGACTTCGAACACCGGGGAGCTGTTTTTT.

V usage is TRBV11-2 and J usage is TRBJ1-1, with D perhaps TRBD1 (6 bases). The CDR3 contains 11 residues. Per the germline V gene, CDR1 is SGHAT and CDR2 is FQNNGV. V lost 9 bases and J lost 11, with 16 bases in between. CDR3 sequence: CARIDRPWAFF. For the CDR3, the DNA is TGTGCCAGGATTGACAGGCCCTGGGCTTTCTTT.

In regard to this clone: Other nucleotide sequences in the sample specify the same CDR3. The V gene is TRBV13, the J gene TRBJ1-2; D uncertain. Trimming cost V 4 bases and J 7 bases, with 10 bases left between them. The CDR3 is made up of 12 amino acids. CDR1 is PRHDT, CDR2 FYEKMQ, per germline (reference sequence). CDR3 nucleotide sequence: TGTGCCAGCAGCTCAACAAGAGGTGGCTACACCTTC. It codes for CASSSTRGGYTF. The variable domain in full, completed from reference TRBV13 and TRBJ1-2, reads AAGVIQSPRHLIKEKRETATLKCYPIPRHDTVYWYQQGPGQDPQFLISFYEKMQSDKGSIPDRFSAQQFSDYHSELNMSSLELGDSALYFCASSSTRGGYTFGSGTRLTVV.

J is TRBJ1-5 and V is TRBV2; 10 nucleotides match TRBD1. The J segment lost 6 bases and the V segment lost 9 bases, leaving 2 bases of the junction unmatched. Germline V gives CDR1 SNHLY, CDR2 FYNNEI. This CDR3 has 12 residues. CDR3 sequence: CASRTGGQPQHF. CDR3 nucleotides: TGTGCCAGTAGGACAGGGGGTCAGCCCCAGCATTTT. The full variable domain, in which reference TRBV2 and TRBJ1-5 provide the parts outside the CDR3, is EPEVTQTPSHQVTQMGQEVILRCVPISNHLYFYWYRQILGQKVEFLVSFYNNEISEKSEIFDDQFSVERPDGSNFTLKIRSTKLEDSAMYFCASRTGGQPQHFGDGTRLSIL.

The CDR3 spells CASSLEAGDYGYTF. CDR3 DNA sequence: TGTGCCAGCAGCTTAGAGGCGGGGGACTATGGCTACACCTTC. The rearrangement uses TRBV7-2 and TRBJ1-2; D may be TRBD1 (5 bases). The CDR3 consists of 14 residues. V lost 1 base and J lost 3, with 9 bases in between. Looked up from germline, CDR1 is SGHTA and CDR2 is FQGNSA.

CDR3: CAWSRGEKLFF. The CDR3 DNA reads TGTGCCTGGAGTCGAGGCGAAAAACTGTTTTTT. The chain couples TRBV30 to TRBJ1-4; no reliable D call. The CDR3 is 11 amino acids. CDR1 is GTSNPN, CDR2 SVGIG, per germline (reference sequence). The V gene lost 2 bases and the J gene lost 8 bases, with 6 bases spanning the gap. Variable domain in full (rest from reference TRBV30 and TRBJ1-4): SQTIHQWPATLVQPVGSPLSLECTVEGTSNPNLYWYRQAAGRGLQLLFYSVGIGQISSEVPQNLSASRPQDRQFILSSKKLLLSDSGFYLCAWSRGEKLFFGSGTQLSVL.

The V and J genes are TRBV5-1 and TRBJ2-5; 10 nucleotides agree with TRBD2. The trim removed 3 bases at V and 4 bases at J, leaving 9 bases unmatched. Germline V gene data show CDR1 as SGHRS and CDR2 as YFSETQ. CDR3 length: 16 amino acids. CDR3 bases: TGCGCCAGCAGCTACTCCCTAGCGGGGGTGGGAGAGACCCAGTACTTC. It encodes CASSYSLAGVGETQYF. Supplemented by reference TRBV5-1 and TRBJ2-5, the full variable domain reads KAGVTQTPRYLIKTRGQQVTLSCSPISGHRSVSWYQQTPGQGLQFLFEYFSETQRNKGNFPGRFSGRQFSNSRSEMNVSTLELGDSALYLCASSYSLAGVGETQYFGPGTRLLVL.

The chain recombines TRBV7-8 with TRBJ2-2; perhaps TRBD1 as D (6 bases). The CDR3 spans 14 residues. Germline loops: CDR1 SGHVS, CDR2 FQNEAQ. V was cut by 5 bases and J by 6 bases, with 13 bases left in between. CDR3 region: CASSATGSAGELFF. In DNA form, the CDR3 reads TGTGCCAGCAGCGCCACAGGGTCCGCCGGGGAGCTGTTTTTT.